The next 18 T cell receptor beta chains were all read from a single sample in a study of blood T cell repertoires in COVID-19. TCRdb's copy holds only in-frame clones and misses some; the assay was immunoSEQ multiplex PCR. The data contain fewer than 500,000 clones, about nine tenths of them singletons. The sequencing sample was made of PBMCs or T cells enriched from blood (not recorded which). Receptor source: a young woman who had recovered from COVID-19.

The genes are TRBV19 and TRBJ1-1; 8 nucleotides match TRBD1. Per the germline V gene, CDR1 is LNHDA and CDR2 is SQIVND (reference sequence). The junction had 8 bases not matched to a gene; V was cut back by 3 bases and J by 2 bases. This CDR3 spans 16 amino acids. The DNA of the CDR3 is TGTGCCAGTAGTATTCTACTGGACAGGGCTAACACTGAAGCTTTCTTT. Its translation: CASSILLDRANTEAFF.

The J gene is TRBJ2-3, the V gene TRBV5-4; 8 nucleotides match TRBD1. The germline V gene has CDR1 SGHNT and CDR2 YYREEE (reference sequence). This CDR3 contains 16 residues. V lost 3 bases and J lost 1; bases outside the gene matches: 7. The CDR3 sequence: CASSSPPTGGTDTQYF. CDR3 in DNA: TGTGCCAGCAGCTCCCCCCCGACAGGGGGCACAGATACGCAGTATTTT.

This clone occurred once. The rearrangement uses TRBV27 and TRBJ1-6; D is possibly TRBD1 (5 bases). Germline values: CDR1 MNHEY, CDR2 SMNVEV (reference sequence). V was trimmed by 0 bases and J by 8 bases, leaving 20 bases between them. The CDR3 has 18 residues. CDR3 coding DNA: TGTGCCAGCAGTTTATCGGCAGGTCCAGGGCATAGGGATTCACCCCTCCACTTT. Translated: CASSLSAGPGHRDSPLHF.

This clone was found a few times. The CDR3 DNA sequence: TGTGCCAGCAGCCCTGTAAGGGAGTTAAGTGAAGCTTTCTTT. Residues: CASSPVRELSEAFF. This chain connects TRBV7-2 to TRBJ1-1; no definite D call. CDR3 size: 14 residues. Germline CDR1 SGHTA, CDR2 FQGNSA. The germline V and J ends were trimmed by 5 bases and 7 bases, with 17 bases remaining between them. Based on the CDR3 plus reference TRBV7-2 and TRBJ1-1, the full variable domain is GAGVSQSPSNKVTEKGKDVELRCDPISGHTALYWYRQSLGQGLEFLIYFQGNSAPDKSGLPSDRFSAERTGGSVSTLTIQRTQQEDSAVYLCASSPVRELSEAFFGQGTRLTVV.

CDR3 sequence (DNA): TGTGCCAGCAATACCGGGGGGGCCGCAGAGACCCAGTACTTC. Protein sequence: CASNTGGAAETQYF. The chain links TRBV2 to TRBJ2-5; TRBD2 aligns across 8 bases. Germline V lookup: CDR1 SNHLY, CDR2 FYNNEI. V trimming: 7 bases; J trimming: 4 bases; junction bases outside the gene matches: 8. CDR3 length equals 14 residues.

V and J are TRBV27 and TRBJ2-1; TRBD2 agrees at 10 bases. Germline assignment: CDR1 MNHEY and CDR2 SMNVEV (reference sequence). V trimming: 2 bases; J trimming: 7 bases; junction bases outside the gene matches: 11. The CDR3 consists of 17 residues. The CDR3 region is CASSLRSGGAFANEQFF. CDR3 nucleotides: TGTGCCAGCAGTTTAAGAAGCGGGGGGGCCTTCGCGAATGAGCAGTTCTTC.

This clone has just one count. The CDR3 DNA is TGTGCCAGCAGTTTAAAGCGTCTTGGCTACACCTTC. Translating gives CASSLKRLGYTF. The V and J genes are TRBV28 and TRBJ1-2; no clear D gene. Germline V gene lookup returns CDR1 MDHEN and CDR2 SYDVKM. The CDR3 loop spans 12 amino acids. V dropped 2 bases and J dropped 7 bases, with 8 bases sitting between them.

The rearrangement uses TRBV2 and TRBJ1-6, with no clear D. Deletions cut 6 bases from V and 5 bases from J, with 11 bases between. Per germline, CDR1 SNHLY and CDR2 FYNNEI. The CDR3 loop spans 14 amino acids. The CDR3 DNA sequence: TGTGCCAGCAGGCAGCCCCGGGATAATTCACCCCTCCACTTT. Its protein product is CASRQPRDNSPLHF.

The chain employs TRBV4-1 and TRBJ2-3, with no clear D. V was clipped by 4 bases and J by 5 bases, with 7 bases between them. Germline V gives CDR1 MGHRA, CDR2 YSYEKL. This CDR3 contains 12 residues. Written as DNA, the CDR3 is TGCGCCAGCAGCCCCTCGGGAGATACGCAGTATTTT. As protein: CASSPSGDTQYF.

The rearrangement joins TRBV5-1 to TRBJ1-4; D unclear. V was cut by 5 bases and J by 8 bases, with 13 bases left in between. CDR1 and CDR2 from the germline V gene are SGHRS and YFSETQ. This CDR3 spans 13 amino acids. Here the CDR3 DNA reads TGCGCCAGCAGGTTGACCGCCGGGGAAAAACTGTTTTTT. It specifies CASRLTAGEKLFF.

The rearrangement joins TRBV12-3 or TRBV12-4 to TRBJ1-1, with TRBD1 as a possible D gene (5 bases). The ends were cut back, 6 bases at V and 1 base at J, with 9 bases in the middle. This CDR3 is built from 13 residues. The CDR3 DNA sequence: TGTGCCAGCAGCCGGGGGGAGAACACTGAAGCTTTCTTT. This translates into CASSRGENTEAFF.

This clone showed up just once. The chain combines TRBV6-5 with TRBJ1-2; D gene unclear. This CDR3 is 13 amino acids long. Between the trimmed V and J ends, which lost 11 bases and 2 bases, there was a span of 15 bases. Looked up from germline, CDR1 is MNHEY and CDR2 is SVGAGI. CDR3 coding DNA: TGTGCCTCCCGGGGAGACGGAAACTATGGCTACACCTTC. Amino acids: CASRGDGNYGYTF.

Only a few counts were recorded for this clone. J is TRBJ2-3 and V is TRBV3-1 (or the pseudogene TRBV3-2), with 8 bases aligning to TRBD2. CDR3 size: 16 residues. Germline-derived CDR1 and CDR2 are LGHDT and YNNKEL (reference sequence). V lost 6 bases, J lost 2 bases, and 10 bases stayed unmatched. CDR3 loop: CASSPFGGGYTDTQYF. The CDR3 nucleotides read TGTGCCAGCAGTCCCTTTGGCGGGGGGTACACAGATACGCAGTATTTT.

This clone appeared a single time. V is TRBV5-1 and J is TRBJ2-6, with a tentative D call TRBD1 (5 bases). The germline V gene encodes CDR1 SGHRS and CDR2 YFSETQ. Trimming left V 4 bases short and J 2 bases short, with 13 bases between. CDR3 length: 16 residues. The CDR3 loop is CASSIPQEAGANVLTF. In DNA, the CDR3 is TGCGCCAGCAGCATACCACAGGAAGCTGGGGCCAACGTCCTGACTTTC. Full variable domain (rest looked up from reference TRBV5-1 and TRBJ2-6): KAGVTQTPRYLIKTRGQQVTLSCSPISGHRSVSWYQQTPGQGLQFLFEYFSETQRNKGNFPGRFSGRQFSNSRSEMNVSTLELGDSALYLCASSIPQEAGANVLTFGAGSRLTVL.

The V gene is TRBV7-2, the J gene TRBJ1-2, with D possibly being TRBD1 (5 bases). V was trimmed by 3 bases and J by 8 bases, leaving 16 bases between them. The CDR3 has 14 residues. Germline V gene data show CDR1 as SGHTA and CDR2 as FQGNSA. CDR3 bases: TGTGCCAGCAGCTTGGCGGCAGTGGAGGGGGGCTACACCTTC. The encoded protein is CASSLAAVEGGYTF.

The chain uses TRBV5-5 and TRBJ2-5; D call uncertain. The germline gives CDR1 SGHKS, CDR2 YYEKEE (reference sequence). V was trimmed by 0 bases and J by 2 bases, leaving 8 bases between them. The CDR3 sequence is 14 residues long. CDR3 nucleotide sequence: TGTGCCAGCAGCTTGGGGGCGATACAAGAGACCCAGTACTTC. This translates into CASSLGAIQETQYF.

The rearrangement joins TRBV5-1 to TRBJ2-2; D is possibly TRBD2 (5 bases). Germline V CDR1 and CDR2: SGHRS, YFSETQ. This CDR3 is built from 16 residues. Trimming pared 2 bases from V and 5 bases from J, leaving 16 bases between. Here the CDR3 reads CASSLAVVDGTGELFF. The DNA of the CDR3 is TGCGCCAGCAGCTTAGCGGTTGTCGATGGGACCGGGGAGCTGTTTTTT.

V and J are TRBV5-6 and TRBJ2-5, with TRBD2 matching 7 bases. V shed 6 bases and J 3 bases; nucleotides not matched to a gene: 8. Germline CDR1 is SGHDT and CDR2 is YYEEEE. This CDR3 region has 14 residues. CDR3 sequence (DNA): TGTGCCAGCAACGTTGGGGGAGGGAAAGAGACCCAGTACTTC. It yields the protein CASNVGGGKETQYF.